Listed below are T cell receptor beta chains from one sample, sequenced in a study of OX40 agonist ivuxolimab in advanced cancers. Sequencing was performed with immunoSEQ multiplex PCR; in TCRdb, only in-frame clones are kept and a portion is missing. The data contain 57,000 or so clones, 86% of them singletons. Sequencing used CD4+ or CD8+ T cells sorted from blood, obtained in a trial of the OX40 agonist ivuxolimab. These receptors were collected from an adult with an advanced solid tumor such as melanoma, head and neck, liver or kidney cancer. The CDR3 runs from the conserved cysteine through the conserved F or W. The D gene is left open where the match is weak. Size values are once, few and many counts, or a class for expanded clones, and some rows have none.

j_call	v_call	clone_size	d_call	cdr3_aa	cdr3_nt
TRBJ2-7	TRBV18	NA	NA	CASSPSLDSAHEQYF	TGTGCCAGCTCACCATCCTTGGACAGTGCCCACGAGCAGTACTTC
TRBJ2-7	TRBV6-1	NA	TRBD1	CASSGLRQMGTGGPHEQYF	TGTGCCAGCAGTGGACTGAGGCAAATGGGGACAGGGGGTCCCCACGAGCAGTACTTC
TRBJ2-7	TRBV19	NA	TRBD1	CASSILGGPTYEQYF	TGTGCCAGTAGTATATTAGGGGGCCCGACCTACGAGCAGTACTTC
TRBJ1-2	TRBV6-1	NA	TRBD1	CASSGRIGTANYGYTF	TGTGCCAGCAGTGGCCGGATTGGGACAGCTAACTATGGCTACACCTTC
TRBJ2-7	TRBV7-8	NA	TRBD1	CASSIRTGVGGSYEQYF	TGTGCCAGCAGCATACGCACAGGGGTAGGGGGCTCCTACGAGCAGTACTTC
TRBJ1-4	TRBV6-6	NA	NA	CASSYSSNNEKLFF	TGTGCCAGCAGTTACTCCAGTAATAATGAAAAACTGTTTTTT
TRBJ1-2	TRBV27	once	NA	CASSSRMGRSLQGYTF	TGTGCCAGCAGTTCACGCATGGGACGGAGCCTGCAAGGCTACACCTTC
TRBJ2-1	TRBV7-2	NA	NA	CASSLIYTNEQFF	TGTGCCAGCAGCTTAATCTACACCAATGAGCAGTTCTTC
TRBJ1-3	TRBV14	NA	NA	CASSQADSINTIYF	TGTGCCAGCAGCCAAGCGGACAGCATAAACACCATATATTTT
TRBJ2-2	TRBV5-1	NA	NA	CASSSDADTGELFF	TGCGCCAGCAGCTCCGACGCGGACACCGGGGAGCTGTTTTTT
TRBJ2-7	TRBV4-1	once	TRBD1	CASSQAHGTGVPYEQYF	TGCGCCAGCAGCCAAGCCCACGGGACAGGGGTTCCCTACGAGCAGTACTTC
TRBJ1-1	TRBV14	NA	NA	CASSQDRGAYTEAFF	TGTGCCAGCAGCCAAGATCGGGGGGCTTACACTGAAGCTTTCTTT
TRBJ2-7	TRBV6-1	NA	NA	CASSGGARTSSYEQYF	TGTGCCAGCAGTGGGGGAGCCAGGACGAGCTCCTACGAGCAGTACTTC
TRBJ2-7	TRBV4-1	NA	NA	CASSQEGRVDEQYF	TGCGCCAGCAGCCAAGAGGGCAGGGTGGACGAGCAGTACTTC
TRBJ2-5	TRBV5-1	NA	TRBD2	CASSFRASGSQETQYF	TGCGCCAGCAGCTTTCGGGCTAGCGGGAGCCAAGAGACCCAGTACTTC
TRBJ2-1	TRBV11-2	NA	TRBD1	CASSRNRGSYNEQFF	TGTGCCAGCAGCCGGAACAGGGGCTCCTACAATGAGCAGTTCTTC
TRBJ2-6	TRBV2	NA	NA	CARTGGSSGANVLTF	TGTGCCCGCACCGGGGGTAGCTCTGGGGCCAACGTCCTGACTTTC
TRBJ2-1	TRBV18	NA	NA	CASSPLSPGTQSYNEQFF	TGTGCCAGCTCACCACTCAGCCCTGGGACACAATCCTACAATGAGCAGTTCTTC
TRBJ2-3	TRBV18	NA	NA	CASSLQGAHTDTQYF	TGTGCCAGCTCACTACAAGGGGCCCACACAGATACGCAGTATTTT
TRBJ2-3	TRBV15	NA	TRBD1	CATSRDRETGGADTQYF	TGTGCCACCAGCAGAGATCGAGAGACAGGGGGCGCAGATACGCAGTATTTT
TRBJ1-1	TRBV18	few	TRBD1	CASSPDRGGKTEAFF	TGTGCCAGCTCACCCGACAGGGGTGGCAAAACTGAAGCTTTCTTT
TRBJ2-7	TRBV6-5	NA	NA	CASSYSTVSYEQYF	TGTGCCAGCAGTTACTCAACAGTTTCCTACGAGCAGTACTTC
TRBJ2-7	TRBV19	NA	TRBD2	CASSPYTTSEYEQYF	TGTGCCAGTAGTCCCTACACGACTAGCGAGTACGAGCAGTACTTC
TRBJ1-5	TRBV19	NA	TRBD1	CASSFSGTGWHF	TGTGCCAGTAGCTTCAGCGGGACAGGTTGGCATTTT
TRBJ1-2	TRBV18	NA	NA	CASSPITGNFGYTF	TGTGCCAGCTCACCAATCACAGGGAACTTTGGCTACACCTTC
TRBJ2-1	TRBV18	NA	TRBD1	CASSRDRGNNEQFF	TGTGCCAGCTCACGGGACAGGGGGAACAATGAGCAGTTCTTC
TRBJ2-6	TRBV10-2	NA	NA	CASVDSLSGANVLTF	TGCGCCAGCGTGGACAGTCTTTCTGGGGCCAACGTCCTGACTTTC
TRBJ2-2	TRBV19	NA	TRBD1	CASSTDRGSTGELFF	TGTGCCAGTAGCACGGACAGGGGGAGCACCGGGGAGCTGTTTTTT
TRBJ1-4	TRBV18	NA	TRBD1	CASSPQSGTGGEKLFF	TGTGCCAGCTCACCACAGTCCGGGACAGGGGGTGAAAAACTGTTTTTT
TRBJ2-5	TRBV7-9	NA	NA	CASSHRRNQETQYF	TGTGCCAGCAGCCATCGACGGAACCAAGAGACCCAGTACTTC
TRBJ2-7	TRBV18	NA	NA	CASSTLDGSSYEQYF	TGCGCCAGCTCAACCTTGGACGGTAGCTCCTACGAGCAGTACTTC
TRBJ1-4	TRBV7-2	NA	NA	CASSLGTGILTNEKLFF	TGTGCCAGCAGCTTAGGAACAGGGATATTAACTAATGAAAAACTGTTTTTT
TRBJ2-1	TRBV19	NA	TRBD2	CASSIDPGRDEQFF	TGTGCCAGTAGTATAGATCCAGGGAGGGATGAGCAGTTCTTC
TRBJ1-5	TRBV6-5	NA	NA	CASSYSRGDQPQHF	TGTGCCAGCAGTTACTCCCGGGGCGATCAGCCCCAGCATTTT
TRBJ1-1	TRBV9	few	TRBD1	CASSVVPDRIAFNTEAFF	TGTGCCAGCAGCGTAGTCCCGGACAGGATAGCGTTTAACACTGAAGCTTTCTTT
TRBJ1-3	TRBV19	NA	NA	CASSQGFGNTIYF	TGTGCCAGTAGTCAGGGCTTTGGAAACACCATATATTTT
TRBJ1-6	TRBV10-2	NA	NA	CASTGGRNSPLHF	TGCGCCAGCACGGGTGGCAGGAATTCACCCCTCCACTTT
TRBJ2-1	TRBV18	once	TRBD2	CASSPRGDEQFF	TGTGCCAGCTCACCTCGGGGGGATGAGCAGTTCTTC
TRBJ1-1	TRBV19	once	NA	CASKGEGNPTKTEAFF	TGTGCCAGTAAGGGGGAAGGGAATCCGACCAAGACTGAAGCTTTCTTT
TRBJ2-5	TRBV7-2	NA	NA	CASSLTPQETQYF	TGTGCCAGCAGCCTCACGCCACAAGAGACCCAGTACTTC
TRBJ2-2	TRBV18	NA	NA	CASSPAQNTGELFF	TGTGCCAGCTCACCAGCCCAAAACACCGGGGAGCTGTTTTTT
TRBJ2-5	TRBV5-1	NA	TRBD1	CATRGQDLQETQYF	TGCGCCACCAGGGGGCAGGACCTCCAAGAGACCCAGTACTTC
TRBJ2-5	TRBV7-2	NA	NA	CASSLHRDLLYF	TGTGCCAGCAGCTTACACCGGGATCTCCTGTACTTC
TRBJ2-7	TRBV18	NA	NA	CASSPPGRHYEQYF	TGTGCCAGCTCACCCCCGGGACGGCACTACGAGCAGTACTTC
TRBJ2-3	TRBV10-2	once	NA	CASSEARGTSTDTQYF	TGCGCCAGCAGTGAGGCGAGGGGGACTAGCACAGATACGCAGTATTTT
TRBJ2-3	TRBV27	NA	TRBD2	CASNSLGVAGGTDTQYF	TGTGCCAGCAACAGCTTGGGGGTAGCGGGGGGCACAGATACGCAGTATTTT
TRBJ1-2	TRBV6-1	NA	NA	CANQGDTANYGYTF	TGTGCCAACCAAGGGGACACCGCTAACTATGGCTACACCTTC
TRBJ2-1	TRBV4-1	few	TRBD2	CASSQDSSGVNNEQFF	TGCGCCAGCAGCCAAGATTCTAGCGGGGTCAACAATGAGCAGTTCTTC
TRBJ2-2	TRBV29-1	NA	NA	CSVVRQEPGELFF	TGCAGCGTTGTCCGGCAGGAGCCCGGGGAGCTGTTTTTT
TRBJ2-5	TRBV5-1	NA	TRBD2	CASSPASGGAGETQYF	TGCGCCAGCAGCCCGGCTAGCGGGGGCGCCGGGGAGACCCAGTACTTC
TRBJ2-1	TRBV29-1	many	NA	CSVVAWGGNNEQFF	TGCAGCGTTGTGGCTTGGGGGGGCAACAATGAGCAGTTCTTC
TRBJ2-5	TRBV7-2	NA	NA	CASSQGGPGETQYF	TGTGCCAGCAGTCAAGGGGGGCCAGGGGAGACCCAGTACTTC
TRBJ1-5	TRBV27	NA	NA	CASSFLSGRNQPQHF	TGTGCCAGCAGTTTCCTATCTGGGAGGAATCAGCCCCAGCATTTT
TRBJ2-7	TRBV2	NA	NA	CASSEVVALEQYF	TGTGCCAGCAGTGAAGTTGTCGCCCTCGAGCAGTACTTC
TRBJ1-2	TRBV28	few	NA	CASSPVGIIYGYTF	TGTGCCAGCAGTCCTGTGGGAATAATCTATGGCTACACCTTC
TRBJ1-2	TRBV11-2	NA	TRBD1	CASSARDRANYGYTF	TGTGCCAGCAGCGCCCGGGACAGGGCTAACTATGGCTACACCTTC
TRBJ2-3	TRBV6-5	NA	NA	CASRPGLSTDTQYF	TGTGCCAGCAGACCCGGACTAAGCACAGATACGCAGTATTTT
TRBJ2-1	TRBV5-1	NA	NA	CGIFTGDGSYNEQFF	TGCGGTATCTTTACCGGGGATGGGTCCTACAATGAGCAGTTCTTC
TRBJ1-6	TRBV5-8	NA	NA	CASSLVLLTNSPLHF	TGTGCCAGCAGCTTGGTGCTTCTCACCAATTCACCCCTCCACTTT